The rows below give T cell receptor beta chains drawn from one sample of a study of blood T cell repertoires in COVID-19. The method was immunoSEQ multiplex PCR; TCRdb's version includes in-frame clones alone and lacks a portion of them. The sample has 350,000 to 400,000 clones; approximately 86% are singletons. The sequenced sample was peripheral blood. The receptors derive from a woman aged 55-69 years with COVID-19, enrolled during active disease. The CDR3 runs from the conserved cysteine through the conserved F or W. A D gene is named only where the DNA matches it firmly. Clone size appears in some rows only: once, few, many, or a class for an expanded clone.

.	TRBV6-2/TRBV6-3	TRBJ1-1	18	TRBD1	CASSYTMGQGVWDTEAFF	TGTGCCAGCAGTTACACTATGGGACAGGGAGTATGGGACACTGAAGCTTTCTTT
few	TRBV4-2	TRBJ2-5	15	TRBD2	CASSRLAGGPETQYF	TGTGCCAGCAGCCGACTAGCGGGGGGGCCGGAGACCCAGTACTTC
.	TRBV6-4	TRBJ2-7	13	TRBD1	CASSDDRADEQYF	TGTGCCAGCAGTGACGACAGGGCAGACGAGCAGTACTTC
.	TRBV19	TRBJ2-3	17	TRBD1	CASSIMGQYLHADTQYF	TGTGCCAGTAGTATAATGGGACAGTACCTCCACGCAGATACGCAGTATTTT
.	TRBV7-8	TRBJ1-2	14	.	CASSPRIAHYGYTF	TGTGCCAGCAGCCCTCGTATAGCCCACTATGGCTACACCTTC
.	TRBV6-5	TRBJ1-2	13	.	CASSLGEDYGYTF	TGTGCCAGCAGCCTCGGGGAGGACTATGGCTACACCTTC
.	TRBV9	TRBJ2-2	16	.	CASSATSWLNTGELFF	TGTGCCAGCAGTGCGACTAGTTGGTTGAACACCGGGGAGCTGTTTTTT
.	TRBV4-2	TRBJ2-3	16	.	CASSQDRTGELDTQYF	TGTGCCAGCAGCCAAGATCGGACGGGGGAGCTGGATACGCAGTATTTT
.	TRBV19	TRBJ2-7	19	TRBD2	CASSMNPPPLAGGAYEQYF	TGTGCCAGTAGTATGAACCCCCCCCCACTAGCGGGGGGTGCCTACGAGCAGTACTTC
few	TRBV18	TRBJ2-1	15	TRBD1	CASSQRQGANNEQFF	TGTGCCAGCTCACAGAGACAGGGGGCAAACAATGAGCAGTTCTTC
.	TRBV2	TRBJ2-1	16	.	CASSEGEAVSYNEQFF	TGTGCCAGCAGTGAAGGTGAGGCGGTCTCCTACAATGAGCAGTTCTTC
.	TRBV2	TRBJ1-5	15	.	CASSDGAGSNQPQHF	TGTGCCAGCAGCGACGGAGCCGGGAGCAATCAGCCCCAGCATTTT
.	TRBV6-2/TRBV6-3	TRBJ2-7	20	TRBD2	CASSWLFRLAGRPRSYEQYF	TGTGCCAGCAGTTGGTTGTTTAGACTAGCGGGGAGGCCGAGATCCTACGAGCAGTACTTC
.	TRBV9	TRBJ1-1	14	.	CASSSQSTNTEAFF	TGTGCCAGCAGCTCACAGTCTACGAACACTGAAGCTTTCTTT
.	TRBV29-1	TRBJ2-1	14	.	CSVPQGFGFYEQFF	TGCAGCGTTCCACAGGGTTTCGGCTTCTATGAGCAGTTCTTC
.	TRBV6-5	TRBJ2-1	15	TRBD1	CASSQQGAEYNEQFF	TGTGCCAGCAGCCAACAGGGGGCGGAGTACAATGAGCAGTTCTTC
.	TRBV18	TRBJ1-5	17	.	CASSPVEGSLGNQPQHF	TGTGCCAGCTCACCAGTAGAAGGGAGTTTGGGCAATCAGCCCCAGCATTTT
.	TRBV30	TRBJ1-2	14	TRBD1	CAWRFGTANYGYTF	TGTGCCTGGAGGTTCGGGACAGCGAACTATGGCTACACCTTC
.	TRBV27	TRBJ1-5	15	TRBD1	CASSPDRGHNQPQHF	TGTGCCAGCAGCCCTGACAGGGGACACAATCAGCCCCAGCATTTT
.	TRBV4-3	TRBJ2-7	18	TRBD1	CASSQDSLTGPLLGEQYF	TGCGCCAGCAGCCAAGATTCGCTGACAGGGCCCCTCCTAGGCGAGCAGTACTTC
.	TRBV11-3	TRBJ1-2	16	.	CASSSGMGAVNYGYTF	TGTGCCAGCAGCTCTGGTATGGGGGCGGTGAACTATGGCTACACCTTC
.	TRBV23-1	TRBJ2-7	14	.	CASSWTTAAYEQYF	TGCGCCAGCAGTTGGACGACAGCAGCCTACGAGCAGTACTTC
.	TRBV11-2	TRBJ2-7	11	TRBD1	CASTLQGEQYF	TGTGCCAGCACCCTACAGGGGGAGCAGTACTTC
.	TRBV7-9	TRBJ2-7	16	TRBD2	CASSFGLAGESYEQYF	TGTGCCAGCAGCTTCGGACTAGCGGGGGAATCCTACGAGCAGTACTTC
.	TRBV3-1/TRBV3-2	TRBJ1-3	15	.	CASSQNRYSGNTIYF	TGTGCCAGCAGCCAAAACAGGTACTCTGGAAACACCATATATTTT
many	TRBV19	TRBJ1-6	14	.	CASSRVTPGSPLHF	TGTGCCAGCTCCAGGGTAACCCCCGGTTCACCCCTCCACTTT
.	TRBV18	TRBJ1-1	13	TRBD1	CASSRDRDTEAFF	TGTGCCAGCTCACGGGACAGGGACACTGAAGCTTTCTTT
once	TRBV3-1/TRBV3-2	TRBJ1-2	13	TRBD1	CASSQQGAQGYTF	TGTGCCAGCAGCCAACAGGGGGCTCAGGGCTACACCTTC
once	TRBV5-4	TRBJ2-4	14	.	CASSLWRLGNIQYF	TGTGCCAGCAGCTTGTGGAGGCTGGGAAACATTCAGTACTTC
.	TRBV7-9	TRBJ1-1	16	TRBD1	CASSQGGGRSYTEAFF	TGTGCCAGCAGTCAGGGGGGAGGTCGATCCTATACTGAAGCTTTCTTT
many	TRBV5-4	TRBJ1-2	12	TRBD1	CASSGDRDGYTF	TGTGCCAGCAGCGGAGACAGGGATGGCTACACCTTC
few	TRBV4-1	TRBJ1-2	15	TRBD1	CASSDRGTEYYGYTF	TGCGCCAGCAGCGACAGGGGTACAGAGTACTATGGCTACACCTTC